This T cell receptor beta chain stems from a study of shared clonotypes between healthy human individuals. Study in general: Each donor had three CD4 naive, three CD4 memory, two CD8 naive and one CD8 memory plate.

At deep level, the assay was performed. Some clones are missing from TCRdb's copy, which holds only in-frame ones; the method was immunoSEQ multiplex PCR. The sample holds some 630,000 clones, roughly 70% seen once. Notes on this clone: Its matching antigen is unknown.

Trimming cost V 4 bases and J 5 bases; bases outside gene matches: 9. The CDR3 extends over 16 amino acids. Looked up from germline, CDR1 is LGHNA and CDR2 is YNFKEQ. Every one of the donors was a Caucasian adult that lived in Nashville, Tennessee. Whole-study findings and limits: With a handful of donors compared, 4.5% to 6.5% of naive CD4 clonotypes were shared.

The chain employs TRBV4-2 and TRBJ2-2, with TRBD1 identical over 8 bases. Sequences were obtained from memory CD4+ T cells sorted from blood. The sample's subset: CD45RA-negative fraction. The clonotype originates from a woman between 25 and 40 years old in good health. The CDR3 loop is CASSRQTGDVTGELFF. The CDR3 region has the DNA TGTGCCAGCAGCCGCCAGACAGGGGACGTTACCGGGGAGCTGTTTTTT.